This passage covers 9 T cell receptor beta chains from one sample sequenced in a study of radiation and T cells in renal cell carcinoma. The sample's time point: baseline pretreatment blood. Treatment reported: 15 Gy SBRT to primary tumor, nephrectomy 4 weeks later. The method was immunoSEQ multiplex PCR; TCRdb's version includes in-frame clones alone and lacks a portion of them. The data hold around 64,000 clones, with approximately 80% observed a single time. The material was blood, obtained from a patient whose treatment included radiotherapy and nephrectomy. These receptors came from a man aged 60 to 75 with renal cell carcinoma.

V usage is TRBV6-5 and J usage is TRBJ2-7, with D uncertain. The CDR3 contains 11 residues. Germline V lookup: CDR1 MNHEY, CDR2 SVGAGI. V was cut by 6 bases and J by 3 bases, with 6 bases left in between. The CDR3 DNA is TGTGCCAGCAGCACCAGCTACGAGCAGTACTTC. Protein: CASSTSYEQYF.

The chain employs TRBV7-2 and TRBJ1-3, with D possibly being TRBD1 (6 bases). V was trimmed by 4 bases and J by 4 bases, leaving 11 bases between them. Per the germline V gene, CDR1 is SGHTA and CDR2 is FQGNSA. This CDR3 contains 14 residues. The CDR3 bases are TGTGCCAGCAGCTGGGCCACAGGGGGAAACACCATATATTTT. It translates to CASSWATGGNTIYF.

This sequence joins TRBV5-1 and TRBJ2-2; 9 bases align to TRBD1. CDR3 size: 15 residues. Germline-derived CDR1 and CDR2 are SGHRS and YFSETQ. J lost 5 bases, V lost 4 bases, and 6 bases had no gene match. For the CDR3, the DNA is TGCGCCAGCAGCCCGGGACAGGGAATAACCGGGGAGCTGTTTTTT. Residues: CASSPGQGITGELFF.

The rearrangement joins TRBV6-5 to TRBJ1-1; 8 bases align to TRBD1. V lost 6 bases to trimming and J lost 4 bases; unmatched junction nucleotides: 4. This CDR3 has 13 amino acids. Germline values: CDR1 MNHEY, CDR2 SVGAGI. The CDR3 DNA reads TGTGCCAGCAGCGCCACAGGGGGCACTGAAGCTTTCTTT. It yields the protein CASSATGGTEAFF.

The CDR3 here is CASSYGGYNEQFF. CDR3 nucleotide sequence: TGTGCCAGCAGTTACGGTGGGTACAATGAGCAGTTCTTC. The rearrangement joins TRBV6-5 to TRBJ2-1; no clear D gene. Between the trimmed V and J ends, which lost 2 bases and 4 bases, there was a span of 6 bases. Looked up from germline, CDR1 is MNHEY and CDR2 is SVGAGI. The CDR3 has 13 amino acids.

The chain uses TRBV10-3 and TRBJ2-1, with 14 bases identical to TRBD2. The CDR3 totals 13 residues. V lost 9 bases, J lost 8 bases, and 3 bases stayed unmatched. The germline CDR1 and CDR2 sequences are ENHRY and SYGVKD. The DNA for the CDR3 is TGTGCCATGGGGACTAGCGGGAGCTATGAGCAGTTCTTC. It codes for CAMGTSGSYEQFF.

The CDR3 region has the DNA TGTGCCATCAGTGACGGGGCCCAGGGGGCGCGTACTGAAGCTTTCTTT. Its protein is CAISDGAQGARTEAFF. The chain recombines TRBV10-3 with TRBJ1-1; 8 positions match TRBD1. CDR3 length: 16 amino acids. The V gene's germline CDR1 is ENHRY and CDR2 SYGVKD. V shed 3 bases, J shed 5 bases, and the junction held 11 bases outside the gene matches.

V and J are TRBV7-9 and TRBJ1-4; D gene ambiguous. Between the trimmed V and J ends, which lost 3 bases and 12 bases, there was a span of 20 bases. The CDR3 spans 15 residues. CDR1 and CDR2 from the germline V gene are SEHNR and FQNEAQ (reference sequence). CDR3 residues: CASSLMGSLSGELFF. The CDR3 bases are TGTGCCAGCAGCTTGATGGGATCGCTTAGTGGGGAACTGTTTTTT.

The chain's CDR3 is CASSLGNTEAFF. The DNA of the CDR3 is TGTGCCAGTAGCCTCGGGAACACTGAAGCTTTCTTT. The V and J genes are TRBV19 and TRBJ1-1, with D uncertain. Trimming cost V 6 bases and J 1 base, with 6 bases left between them. The CDR3 has 12 residues. Looked up from germline, CDR1 is LNHDA and CDR2 is SQIVND (reference sequence). Full variable domain (remainder filled in from reference TRBV19 and TRBJ1-1): DGGITQSPKYLFRKEGQNVTLSCEQNLNHDAMYWYRQDPGQGLRLIYYSQIVNDFQKGDIAEGYSVSREKKESFPLTVTSAQKNPTAFYLCASSLGNTEAFFGQGTRLTVV.